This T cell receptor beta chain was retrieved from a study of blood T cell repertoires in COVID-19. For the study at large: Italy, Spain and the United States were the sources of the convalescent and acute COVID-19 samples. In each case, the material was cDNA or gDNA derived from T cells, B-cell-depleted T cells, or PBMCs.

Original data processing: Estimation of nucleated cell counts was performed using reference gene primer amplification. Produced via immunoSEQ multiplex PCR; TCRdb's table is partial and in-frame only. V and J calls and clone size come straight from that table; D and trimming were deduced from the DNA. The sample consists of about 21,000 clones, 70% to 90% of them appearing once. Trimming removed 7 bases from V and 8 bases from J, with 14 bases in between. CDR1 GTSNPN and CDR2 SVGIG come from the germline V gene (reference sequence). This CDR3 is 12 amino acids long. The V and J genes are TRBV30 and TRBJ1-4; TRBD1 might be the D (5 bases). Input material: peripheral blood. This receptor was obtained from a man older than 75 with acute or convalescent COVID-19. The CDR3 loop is CASRGGEEKLFF. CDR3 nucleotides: TGTGCCTCCCGGGGGGGGGAGGAAAAACTGTTTTTT.